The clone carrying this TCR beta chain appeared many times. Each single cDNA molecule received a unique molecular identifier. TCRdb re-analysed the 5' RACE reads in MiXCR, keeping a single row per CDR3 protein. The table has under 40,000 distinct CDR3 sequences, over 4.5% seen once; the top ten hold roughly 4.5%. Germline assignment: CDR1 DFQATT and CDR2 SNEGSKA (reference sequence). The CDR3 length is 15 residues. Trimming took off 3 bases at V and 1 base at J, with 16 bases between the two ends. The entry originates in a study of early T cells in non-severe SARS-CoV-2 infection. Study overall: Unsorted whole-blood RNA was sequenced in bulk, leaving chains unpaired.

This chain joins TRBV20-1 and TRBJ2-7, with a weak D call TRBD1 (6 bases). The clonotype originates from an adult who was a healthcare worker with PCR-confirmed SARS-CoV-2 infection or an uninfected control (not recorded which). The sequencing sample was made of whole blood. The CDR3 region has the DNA TGCAGTGCTAGTCGGTCAGCTCAGGGGTCCTACGAGCAGTACTTC. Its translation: CSASRSAQGSYEQYF.